Listed here are 5 T cell receptor beta chains from one sample, sequenced in a study of T cell responses to AZD1222 COVID-19 vaccine. This table comes from immunoSEQ multiplex PCR, and its TCRdb copy is limited to in-frame clones, with some not included. The table lists approximately 110,000 clones, around 90% of them singletons. This specimen consisted of peripheral blood, obtained on day 0 of AZD1222 vaccination. The receptors stem from an adult in good health.

This clone occurred a few times. The chain carries TRBV21-1 and TRBJ2-7; the D call TRBD2 from the table was never checked on the DNA. TRBV21-1 is listed as a pseudogene. CDR3 size: 20 residues. The CDR3 spells CASTRPGLGSGSGRSYEQYF. DNA for the CDR3: TGTGCCAGCACGCGACCTGGGTTGGGTAGCGGGAGCGGACGGTCCTACGAGCAGTACTTC.

The CDR3 DNA reads as TGTGCCAGCAGCTCCCGACTAGCCAACAATGAGCAGTTCTTC. This sequence encodes CASSSRLANNEQFF. The rearrangement links TRBV11-2 to TRBJ2-1; 7 bases are a match to TRBD2. Trimming at V came to 4 bases and at J to 5 bases, leaving 5 bases not matched to a gene. Germline V gene lookup returns CDR1 SGHAT and CDR2 FQNNGV. The CDR3 contains 14 residues.

The V gene is TRBV6-2 or TRBV6-3, the J gene TRBJ2-2, with 13 bases identical to TRBD2. The CDR3 has 16 residues. V trimming: 6 bases; J trimming: 6 bases; junction bases outside the gene matches: 7. Germline loops: CDR1 MNHEY, CDR2 SVGEGT. The CDR3 DNA is TGTGCCAGCAGCGAAACTAGCGGGGGGGCCCCCGGGGAGCTGTTTTTT. It encodes CASSETSGGAPGELFF.

V gene TRBV28 combines with J gene TRBJ2-7, with a weak D call TRBD2 (5 bases). The germline CDR1 and CDR2 sequences are MDHEN and SYDVKM. V gave up 2 bases and J gave up 2 bases, with 16 bases separating them. The CDR3 consists of 16 residues. The chain's CDR3 is CASSLVELEGPYEQYF. CDR3 bases: TGTGCCAGCAGTTTAGTTGAACTCGAGGGTCCCTACGAGCAGTACTTC. The full variable domain, completed using reference TRBV28 and TRBJ2-7, is DVKVTQSSRYLVKRTGEKVFLECVQDMDHENMFWYRQDPGLGLRLIYFSYDVKMKEKGDIPEGYSVSREKKERFSLILESASTNQTSMYLCASSLVELEGPYEQYFGPGTRLTVT.

This clone has just a few counts. A junction end diverges from the germline sequence, so it may reflect a read error. This chain connects TRBV28 to TRBJ2-3, with TRBD2 identical over 8 bases. Looked up from germline, CDR1 is MDHEN and CDR2 is SYDVKM. This CDR3 spans 15 amino acids. The chain's CDR3 is CASSLTWTSTDTQYF. The CDR3 DNA follows: TGTGCCAGCAGCCTTACCTGGACTAGCACCGATACGCAGTATTTT.